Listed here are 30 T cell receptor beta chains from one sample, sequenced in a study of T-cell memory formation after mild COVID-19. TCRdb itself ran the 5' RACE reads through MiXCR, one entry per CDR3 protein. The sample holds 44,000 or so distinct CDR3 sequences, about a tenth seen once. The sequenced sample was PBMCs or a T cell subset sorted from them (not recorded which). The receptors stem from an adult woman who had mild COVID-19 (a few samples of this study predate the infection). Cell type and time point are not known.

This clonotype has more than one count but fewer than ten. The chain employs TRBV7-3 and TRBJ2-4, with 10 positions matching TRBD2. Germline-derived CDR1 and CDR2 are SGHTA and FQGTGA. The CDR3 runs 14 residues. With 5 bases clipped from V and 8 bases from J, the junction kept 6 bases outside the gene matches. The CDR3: CASSRVAGGHIQYF. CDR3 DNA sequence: TGTGCCAGCAGCCGCGTAGCGGGGGGACACATTCAGTACTTC.

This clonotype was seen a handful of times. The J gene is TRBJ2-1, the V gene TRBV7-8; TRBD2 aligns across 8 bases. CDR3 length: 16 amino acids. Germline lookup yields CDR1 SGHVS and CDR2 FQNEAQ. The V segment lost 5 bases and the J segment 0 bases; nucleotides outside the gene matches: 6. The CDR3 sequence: CASSVKRESSYNEQFF. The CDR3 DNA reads TGTGCCAGCAGCGTAAAGCGGGAGAGCTCCTACAATGAGCAGTTCTTC.

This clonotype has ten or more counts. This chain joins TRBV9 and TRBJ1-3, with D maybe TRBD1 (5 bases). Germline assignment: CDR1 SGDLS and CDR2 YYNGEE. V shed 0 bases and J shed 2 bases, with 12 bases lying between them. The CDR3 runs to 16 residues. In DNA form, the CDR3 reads TGTGCCAGCAGCGTAGATGTCGGGGGTACTGGAAACACCATATATTTT. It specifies CASSVDVGGTGNTIYF. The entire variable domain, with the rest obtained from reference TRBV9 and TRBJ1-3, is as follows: DSGVTQTPKHLITATGQRVTLRCSPRSGDLSVYWYQQSLDQGLQFLIQYYNGEERAKGNILERFSAQQFPDLHSELNLSSLELGDSALYFCASSVDVGGTGNTIYFGEGSWLTVV.

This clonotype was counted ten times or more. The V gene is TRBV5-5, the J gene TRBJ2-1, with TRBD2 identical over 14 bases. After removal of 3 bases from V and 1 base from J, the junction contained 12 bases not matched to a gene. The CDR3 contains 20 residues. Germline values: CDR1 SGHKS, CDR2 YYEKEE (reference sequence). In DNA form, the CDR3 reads TGTGCCAGCAGCTCAGGACTAGCGGGAGGACACCTTACATCCTACAATGAGCAGTTCTTC. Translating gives CASSSGLAGGHLTSYNEQFF.

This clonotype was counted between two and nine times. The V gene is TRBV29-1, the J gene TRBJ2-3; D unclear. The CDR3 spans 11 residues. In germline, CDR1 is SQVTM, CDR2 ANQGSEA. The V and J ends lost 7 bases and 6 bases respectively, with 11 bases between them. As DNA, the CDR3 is TGCAGCGGAGACCATCTGGATACGCAGTATTTT. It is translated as CSGDHLDTQYF.

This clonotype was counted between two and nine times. CDR3 coding DNA: TGTGCCACCAGTGATAGGGACAGCTTCACAGATACGCAGTATTTT. Its protein product is CATSDRDSFTDTQYF. This sequence joins TRBV24-1 and TRBJ2-3; the match to TRBD1 covers 7 bases. This CDR3 region has 15 residues. Germline values: CDR1 KGHDR, CDR2 SFDVKD. The junction had 4 bases not matched to a gene; V was cut back by 3 bases and J by 2 bases.

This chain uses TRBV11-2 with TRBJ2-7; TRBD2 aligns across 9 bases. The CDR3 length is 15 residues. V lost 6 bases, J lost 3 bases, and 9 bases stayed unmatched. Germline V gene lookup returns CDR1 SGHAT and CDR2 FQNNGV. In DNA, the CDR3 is TGTGCCAGCAGTTTAACCAGACTAGCGGTCTACGAGCAGTACTTC. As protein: CASSLTRLAVYEQYF.

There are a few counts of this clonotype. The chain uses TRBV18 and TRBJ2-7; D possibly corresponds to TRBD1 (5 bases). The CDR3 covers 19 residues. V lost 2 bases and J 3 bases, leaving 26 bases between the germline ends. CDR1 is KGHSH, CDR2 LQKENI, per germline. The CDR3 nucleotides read TGTGCCAGCTCACCAAGCTCCTCGTTTACCCGGCTAGGGGTCTACGAGCAGTACTTC. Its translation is CASSPSSSFTRLGVYEQYF.

In DNA, the CDR3 is TGTGCCAGCTCACCAGACCAGGGGTCGTTCTTCTCTGAAGCTTTCTTT. Translating it yields CASSPDQGSFFSEAFF. V is TRBV18 and J is TRBJ1-1, with a possible D match to TRBD1 (6 bases). Germline V gene sequence: CDR1 KGHSH, CDR2 LQKENI. Trimming pared 2 bases from V and 6 bases from J, leaving 19 bases between. The CDR3 runs 16 residues.

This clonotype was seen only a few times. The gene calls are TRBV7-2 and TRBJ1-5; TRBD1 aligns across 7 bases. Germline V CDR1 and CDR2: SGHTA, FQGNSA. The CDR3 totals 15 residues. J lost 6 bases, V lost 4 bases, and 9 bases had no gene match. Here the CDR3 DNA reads TGTGCCAGCAGCTCAGGGGGTCGATTAGGTCAGCCCCAGCATTTT. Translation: CASSSGGRLGQPQHF.

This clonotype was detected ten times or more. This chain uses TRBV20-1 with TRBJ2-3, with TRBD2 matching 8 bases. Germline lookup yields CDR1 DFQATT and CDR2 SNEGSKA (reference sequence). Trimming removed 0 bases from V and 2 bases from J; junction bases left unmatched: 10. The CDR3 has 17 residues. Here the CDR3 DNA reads TGCAGTGCTAGAGATCTCCTCCGGCGGGAGGTCACAGATACGCAGTATTTT. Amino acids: CSARDLLRREVTDTQYF.

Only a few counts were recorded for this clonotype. CDR3 protein: CAIRGVTSTDTQYF. The CDR3 bases are TGTGCCATCAGAGGGGTTACGAGCACAGATACGCAGTATTTT. This chain joins TRBV10-3 and TRBJ2-3; D is possibly TRBD1 (5 bases). The ends were cut back, 6 bases at V and 0 bases at J, with 10 bases in the middle. CDR3 length: 14 amino acids. Germline CDR1 and CDR2: ENHRY and SYGVKD.

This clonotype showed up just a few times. The CDR3 spells CASSSRDYNLNEQFF. For the CDR3, the DNA is TGTGCCAGCAGCTCCCGGGACTATAATCTCAATGAGCAGTTCTTC. The rearrangement uses TRBV5-5 and TRBJ2-1, with 7 bases lining up with TRBD2. Germline V lookup: CDR1 SGHKS, CDR2 YYEKEE (reference sequence). The CDR3 sequence is 15 residues long. V lost 3 bases, J lost 6 bases, and 9 bases stayed unmatched.

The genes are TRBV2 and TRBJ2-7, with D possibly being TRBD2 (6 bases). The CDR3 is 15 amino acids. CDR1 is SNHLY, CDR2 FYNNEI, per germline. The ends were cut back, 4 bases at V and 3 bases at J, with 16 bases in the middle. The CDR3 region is CASSANSGTIYEQYF. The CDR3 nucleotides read TGTGCCAGCAGTGCAAATAGCGGAACCATCTACGAGCAGTACTTC.

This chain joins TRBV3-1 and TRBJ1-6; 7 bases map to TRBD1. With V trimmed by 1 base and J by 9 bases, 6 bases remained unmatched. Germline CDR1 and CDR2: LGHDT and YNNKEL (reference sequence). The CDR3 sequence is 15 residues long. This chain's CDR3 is CASSQGGQLRSPLHF. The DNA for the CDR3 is TGTGCCAGCAGCCAAGGGGGACAGTTACGTTCACCCCTCCACTTT. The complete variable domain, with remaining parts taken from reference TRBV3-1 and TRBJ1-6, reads DTAVSQTPKYLVTQMGNDKSIKCEQNLGHDTMYWYKQDSKKFLKIMFSYNNKELIINETVPNRFSPKSPDKAHLNLHINSLELGDSAVYFCASSQGGQLRSPLHFGNGTRLTVT.

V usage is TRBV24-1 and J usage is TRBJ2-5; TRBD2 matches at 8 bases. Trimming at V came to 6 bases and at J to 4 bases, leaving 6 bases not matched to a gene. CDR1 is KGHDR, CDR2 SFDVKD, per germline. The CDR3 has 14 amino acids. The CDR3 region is CATSLSRGAETQYF. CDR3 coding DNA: TGTGCCACCAGTCTATCGCGGGGGGCAGAGACCCAGTACTTC.

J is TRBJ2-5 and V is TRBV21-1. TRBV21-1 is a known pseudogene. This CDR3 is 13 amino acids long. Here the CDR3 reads CASSKGGSETQYF. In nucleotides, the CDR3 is TGTGCCAGCAGCAAAGGTGGATCGGAGACCCAGTACTTC.

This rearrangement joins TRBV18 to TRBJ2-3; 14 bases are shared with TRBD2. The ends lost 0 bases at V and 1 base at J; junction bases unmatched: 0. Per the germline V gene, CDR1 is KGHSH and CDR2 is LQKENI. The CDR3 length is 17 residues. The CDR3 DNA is TGTGCCAGCTCACCACCGGGACTAGCGGGGGGCACAGATACGCAGTATTTT. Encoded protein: CASSPPGLAGGTDTQYF.

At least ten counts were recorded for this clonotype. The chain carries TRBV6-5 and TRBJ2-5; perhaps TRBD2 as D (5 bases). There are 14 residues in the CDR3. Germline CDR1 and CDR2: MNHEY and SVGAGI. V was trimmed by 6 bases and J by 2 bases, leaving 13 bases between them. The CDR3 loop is CASRGLRSQETQYF. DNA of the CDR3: TGTGCCAGCAGAGGACTCAGGAGTCAAGAGACCCAGTACTTC.

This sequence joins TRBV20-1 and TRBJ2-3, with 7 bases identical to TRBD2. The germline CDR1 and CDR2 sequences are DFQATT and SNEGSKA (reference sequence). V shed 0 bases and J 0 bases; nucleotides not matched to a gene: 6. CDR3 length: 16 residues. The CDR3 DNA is TGCAGTGCTAGAGAAGCGGGGATTACTAGCACAGATACGCAGTATTTT. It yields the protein CSAREAGITSTDTQYF.

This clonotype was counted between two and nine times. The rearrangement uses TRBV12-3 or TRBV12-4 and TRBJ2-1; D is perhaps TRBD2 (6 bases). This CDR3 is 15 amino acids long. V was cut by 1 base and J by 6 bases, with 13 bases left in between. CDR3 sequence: CASSLGGEGFNEQFF. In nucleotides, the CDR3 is TGTGCCAGCAGTTTAGGGGGGGAAGGCTTCAATGAGCAGTTCTTC.

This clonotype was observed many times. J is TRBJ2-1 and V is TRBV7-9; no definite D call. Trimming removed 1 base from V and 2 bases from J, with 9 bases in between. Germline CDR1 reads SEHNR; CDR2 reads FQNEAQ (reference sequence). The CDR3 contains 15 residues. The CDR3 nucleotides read TGTGCCAGCAGCTTAGGCTCCTCACCCTACAATGAGCAGTTCTTC. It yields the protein CASSLGSSPYNEQFF.

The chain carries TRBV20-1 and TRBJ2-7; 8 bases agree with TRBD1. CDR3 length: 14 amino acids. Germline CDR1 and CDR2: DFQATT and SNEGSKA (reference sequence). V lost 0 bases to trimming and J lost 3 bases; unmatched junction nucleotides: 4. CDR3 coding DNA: TGCAGTGCTAGAGATTCCGGGACAGGCTACGAGCAGTACTTC. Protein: CSARDSGTGYEQYF.

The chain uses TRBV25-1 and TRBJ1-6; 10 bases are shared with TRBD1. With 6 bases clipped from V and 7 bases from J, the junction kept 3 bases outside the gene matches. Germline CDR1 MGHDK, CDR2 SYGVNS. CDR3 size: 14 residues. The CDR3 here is CASRTGGSNSPLHF. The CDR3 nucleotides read TGTGCCAGCAGGACAGGGGGCTCCAATTCACCCCTCCACTTT.

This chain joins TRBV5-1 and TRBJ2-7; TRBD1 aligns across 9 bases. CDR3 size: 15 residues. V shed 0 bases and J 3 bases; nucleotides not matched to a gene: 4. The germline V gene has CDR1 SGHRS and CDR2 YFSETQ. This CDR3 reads CASSLDSDRGYEQYF. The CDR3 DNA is TGCGCCAGCAGCTTGGATTCGGACAGGGGCTACGAGCAGTACTTC.

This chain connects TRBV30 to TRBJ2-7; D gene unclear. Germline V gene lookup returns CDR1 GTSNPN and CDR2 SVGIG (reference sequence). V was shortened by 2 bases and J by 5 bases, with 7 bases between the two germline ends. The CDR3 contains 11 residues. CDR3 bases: TGTGCCTGGAGTAAGTACCACGAGCAGTACTTC. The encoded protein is CAWSKYHEQYF.

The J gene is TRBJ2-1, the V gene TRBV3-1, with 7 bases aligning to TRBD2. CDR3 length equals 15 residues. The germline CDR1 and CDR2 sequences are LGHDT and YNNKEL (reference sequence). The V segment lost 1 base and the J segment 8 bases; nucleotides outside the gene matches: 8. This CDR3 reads CASSQAGLKRDEQFF. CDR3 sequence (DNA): TGTGCCAGCAGCCAAGCGGGACTAAAAAGAGATGAGCAGTTCTTC.

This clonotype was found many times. The CDR3 protein is CASTLRVRGNSPLHF. Written as DNA, the CDR3 is TGTGCCAGCACCCTTAGGGTCAGGGGAAATTCACCCCTCCACTTT. This chain links TRBV6-5 with TRBJ1-6; D is possibly TRBD1 (6 bases). Germline V gene lookup returns CDR1 MNHEY and CDR2 SVGAGI. This CDR3 contains 15 residues. V was clipped by 7 bases and J by 7 bases, with 17 bases between them.

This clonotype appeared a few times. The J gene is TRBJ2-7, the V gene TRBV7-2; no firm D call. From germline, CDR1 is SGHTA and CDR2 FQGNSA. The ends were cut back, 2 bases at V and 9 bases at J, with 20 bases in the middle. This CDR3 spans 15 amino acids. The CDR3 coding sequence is TGTGCCAGCAGCTTACAGGAGCTCAGGACGAACAGGCAGTACTTC. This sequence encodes CASSLQELRTNRQYF. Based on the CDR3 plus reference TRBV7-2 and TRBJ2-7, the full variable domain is GAGVSQSPSNKVTEKGKDVELRCDPISGHTALYWYRQSLGQGLEFLIYFQGNSAPDKSGLPSDRFSAERTGGSVSTLTIQRTQQEDSAVYLCASSLQELRTNRQYFGPGTRLTVT.

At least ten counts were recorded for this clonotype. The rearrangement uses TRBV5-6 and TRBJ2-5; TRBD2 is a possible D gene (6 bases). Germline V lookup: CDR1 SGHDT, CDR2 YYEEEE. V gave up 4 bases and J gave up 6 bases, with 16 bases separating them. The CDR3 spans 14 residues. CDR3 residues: CASSPAGSTQTQYF. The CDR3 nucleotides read TGTGCCAGCAGCCCTGCCGGGAGCACCCAGACCCAGTACTTC.